The clone carrying this T cell receptor beta chain has only a few counts. This entry is derived from a study of cytomegalovirus exposure and HLA in healthy donors. Germline CDR1 SGHRS, CDR2 YFSETQ. The V segment lost 1 base and the J segment 0 bases; nucleotides outside the gene matches: 6. CDR3 size: 17 residues. The PCR employed 60 Vbeta primers together with 13 Jbeta primers. TCRdb's copy holds only in-frame clones and misses some; the assay was immunoSEQ multiplex PCR. This sample has about 120,000 clones, with 63% found just once. The TCR was taken from a man aged 40-50 years in good health and CMV-seropositive. Sequenced input: PBMCs. The V and J genes are TRBV5-1 and TRBJ2-4, with TRBD2 identical over 8 bases. CDR3 sequence reads: CASSLWGLGKAKNIQYF. The CDR3 DNA follows: TGCGCCAGCAGCTTGTGGGGACTAGGGAAAGCCAAAAACATTCAGTACTTC.